This is a list of T cell receptor beta chains from one sample in a study of regulatory T cells in long-lasting Graves disease. TCRdb re-derived calls from the multiplex PCR reads in MiXCR, one entry per CDR3 protein. The data contain over 300,000 distinct CDR3 sequences, less than 20% of them singletons. The specimen comprised peripheral blood mononuclear cells (PBMCs), sampled when the disease was refractory, from a patient treated with antithyroid drugs. The receptor source for this set is a female donor with Graves disease. The CDR3 runs from the conserved cysteine through the conserved F or W. The D gene is left open where the match is weak. Clone size appears in some rows only: once, few, many, or a class for an expanded clone.

>TRBV12-3/TRBV12-4|TRBD1|few|TRBJ2-2
TGTGCCAGCACCCCGACAGGGTCGGGCGGGGAGCTGTTTTTT
CASTPTGSGGELFF
>TRBV7-8|TRBD1|many|TRBJ2-7
TGTGCCAGCAGCCCCCGGACAGGGGCGAACCTGTACGAGCAGTACTTC
CASSPRTGANLYEQYF
>TRBV6-2/TRBV6-3|TRBD1|many|TRBJ1-2
TGTGCCAGCAGTTACGGCCCACCGGGACAGGGGACCTATGGCTACACCTTC
CASSYGPPGQGTYGYTF
>TRBV24-1|NA|few|TRBJ2-3
TGTGCCACCAGTGATATGACAGATACGCAGTATTTT
CATSDMTDTQYF
>TRBV12-3/TRBV12-4|NA|many|TRBJ1-1
TGTGCCAGCAGTTTTGAGGGGGGGATGAACACTGAAGCTTTCTTT
CASSFEGGMNTEAFF
>TRBV28|NA|many|TRBJ1-1
TGTGCCAGCAGTCTCCCGCGGGGGCTGGTCACTGAAGCTTTCTTT
CASSLPRGLVTEAFF
>TRBV7-2|TRBD2|NA|TRBJ2-3
TGTGCCAGCAGCTCGCAGGGAGGGCGCACAGATACGCAGTATTTT
CASSSQGGRTDTQYF
>TRBV12-3/TRBV12-4|NA|many|TRBJ1-2
TGTGCCAGCAGTCTCGCGGGCAGCCGAGGGTGGGCCTTC
CASSLAGSRGWAF
>TRBV5-1|NA|NA|TRBJ2-2
TGCGCCAGCAGCTTGGGGAGTCGGGTGAACACCGGGGAGCTGTTTTTT
CASSLGSRVNTGELFF
>TRBV6-2/TRBV6-3|NA|many|TRBJ1-2
TGTGCCAGCAGGGGTTACTCTGGCTACACCTTC
CASRGYSGYTF
>TRBV28|NA|many|TRBJ1-1
TGTGCCAGCAGTTTCCTTATTGAGGGTCTTCGGATAATGAACACTGAAGCTTTCTTT
CASSFLIEGLRIMNTEAFF
>TRBV6-1|NA|few|TRBJ2-5
TGTGCCAGCAGTGAAGCGCTTCGCGGGCTGAATTCTGGGACCCAGTACTTC
CASSEALRGLNSGTQYF
>TRBV20-1|TRBD2|many|TRBJ2-7
TGCAGTGCTAGACGTGACCCACTAGCGCTCTTGCAGTACTTC
CSARRDPLALLQYF
>TRBV2|NA|many|TRBJ2-6
TGTGCCAGCAGTGTACGTCAAGGGGCTGGGGCCAACGTCCTGACTTTC
CASSVRQGAGANVLTF
>TRBV28|NA|many|TRBJ1-5
TGTGCCAGCACCTGGACAGTCAATCAGCCCCAGCATTTT
CASTWTVNQPQHF
>TRBV12-3/TRBV12-4|NA|many|TRBJ2-6
TGTGCCAGCACCATTCGTGAGGGGCGAAGCTCTGGGGCCAACGTCCTGACTTTC
CASTIREGRSSGANVLTF
>TRBV6-5|TRBD1|many|TRBJ1-6
TGTGCCAGCAGTTACGGGCTTGGGACAGGAGATAATTCACCCCTCCACTTT
CASSYGLGTGDNSPLHF
>TRBV9|TRBD1|NA|TRBJ1-2
TGTGCCAGCAGCGTAGGTGGGGGACAGGGTGGTCCTAACTATGGCTACACCTTC
CASSVGGGQGGPNYGYTF
>TRBV2|NA|NA|TRBJ2-7
TGTGCCAGCAGTGACCCGACAGGTTCCCGCTACGAGCAGTACTTC
CASSDPTGSRYEQYF
>TRBV24-1|NA|many|TRBJ1-5
TGTGCCACCAGTGATACTCAAGGGAGATCAAATCAGCCCCAGCATTTT
CATSDTQGRSNQPQHF
>TRBV28|TRBD1|many|TRBJ1-4
TGTGCCAGCAGTAGACTCAGGGACAGGGGAGAAAAACTGTTTTTT
CASSRLRDRGEKLFF
>TRBV7-2|NA|many|TRBJ2-5
TGTGCCAGCAGCGAAGCGCCATTGGAGACCCAGTACTTC
CASSEAPLETQYF
>TRBV7-2|TRBD2|few|TRBJ2-2
TGTGCCAGCAGCTTGGCCAGCGGGGAGAACGCCGGGGAGCTGTTTTTT
CASSLASGENAGELFF
>TRBV28|NA|NA|TRBJ1-1
TGTGCCACTAGTAACCTGAACACTGAAGCTTTCTTT
CATSNLNTEAFF
>TRBV5-5|TRBD1|NA|TRBJ1-2
TGTGCCAGTCACGGACAGGGCGACTATGGCTACACCTTC
CASHGQGDYGYTF
>TRBV7-2|NA|NA|TRBJ1-5
TGTGCCAGCAGCTTAGACGTACATAGCAATCAGCCCCAGCATTTT
CASSLDVHSNQPQHF
>TRBV7-8|TRBD2|NA|TRBJ2-2
TGTGCCAGCAGCTTGTCTAGCGGGAGGGCCGGGGAAAGCGGGGAGCTGTTTTTT
CASSLSSGRAGESGELFF
>TRBV30|NA|many|TRBJ1-6
TGTGCCTGGAGCATCAGGGGCTATAATTCACCCCTCCACTTT
CAWSIRGYNSPLHF
>TRBV2|TRBD2|NA|TRBJ2-5
TGTGCCAGCAGTCCACGACTAGCGGGAGTAGGGCGAGAGACCCAGTACTTC
CASSPRLAGVGRETQYF
>TRBV10-1|NA|NA|TRBJ2-1
TGCGCCAGCAGTGGGACAGTGGGACCTAAGATCAATGAGCAGTTCTTC
CASSGTVGPKINEQFF
>TRBV6-1|TRBD1|many|TRBJ1-5
TGTGCCAGCACCCCCACAGGGGGCGGGCAGCCCCAGCATTTT
CASTPTGGGQPQHF
>TRBV7-6|NA|few|TRBJ2-3
TGTGCCAGCAGCTTGAAATGGGGCCCCACAGATACGCAGTATTTT
CASSLKWGPTDTQYF
>TRBV5-1|NA|few|TRBJ2-7
TGCGCCAGCAGCTTGGAAAAAAGAGGGGACTACGAGCAGTACTTC
CASSLEKRGDYEQYF
>TRBV27|NA|NA|TRBJ2-6
TGTGCCAGCAAACGGATAGGGGCAGGAATAGACTCTGGGGCCAACGTCCTGACTTTC
CASKRIGAGIDSGANVLTF
>TRBV3-1|NA|many|TRBJ2-2
TGCGCCAGCAGCCAGACCGGGGAGCTGTTTTTT
CASSQTGELFF
>TRBV4-3|NA|NA|TRBJ1-2
TGCGCCAGCAGCCAAGATCGAGGTACCTATGGCTACACCTTC
CASSQDRGTYGYTF
>TRBV28|TRBD2|NA|TRBJ2-2
TGTGCCAGCAGTTTATATGGCGGGAGCAACACCGGGGAGCTGTTTTTT
CASSLYGGSNTGELFF
>TRBV20-1|TRBD2|few|TRBJ2-7
TGCAGTGCTAGCGGGAGGACCTACGAGCAGTACTTC
CSASGRTYEQYF
>TRBV20-1|NA|many|TRBJ2-7
TGCAGTGCTAGAGATGTAGGGCAAGGGACACTCTCCTACGAGCAGTACTTC
CSARDVGQGTLSYEQYF
>TRBV2|NA|many|TRBJ1-1
TGTGCCAGCAGTGAATGGGGCGGACGAGAAGCTTTCTTT
CASSEWGGREAFF
>TRBV24-1|NA|many|TRBJ2-7
TGTGCCACCAGTGATTTGCAAATCGAACGGACTTTCTCCTACGAGCAGTACTTC
CATSDLQIERTFSYEQYF
>TRBV7-9|NA|NA|TRBJ2-2
TGTGCCAGCAGCTCGGGCCCCTCGAACACCGGGGAGCTGTTTTTT
CASSSGPSNTGELFF
>TRBV2|NA|NA|TRBJ2-2
TGTGCCAGCTCGGAAGGGGTTAACACCGGGGAGCTGTTTTTT
CASSEGVNTGELFF
>TRBV10-3|NA|NA|TRBJ2-7
TGTGCCATCATGGGGGACTACGAGCAGTACTTC
CAIMGDYEQYF
>TRBV7-2|TRBD1|NA|TRBJ1-1
TGTGTCAGCAGCTTAGGGCACACAGGGGGCACTGAAGCTTTCTTT
CVSSLGHTGGTEAFF